The clone carrying this T cell receptor (beta chain) was picked up many times. Germline V gene data show CDR1 as LNHNV and CDR2 as YYDKDF (reference sequence). The germline V and J ends were trimmed by 0 bases and 1 base, with 12 bases remaining between them. The CDR3 is 16 residues long. The sample comes from a study of neurological immune-mediated disorders. Over 170 million TCR-beta sequences from 15-18 subjects came out of each sequencing run. TCRdb processed the 5' RACE reads anew with MiXCR; each CDR3 protein has one entry. The sample holds about 82,000 distinct CDR3 sequences; about 2.5% are singletons and the top ten take roughly 1.2%. 2 million PBMCs stored at -80 C were the source of the unsorted libraries.

The sequencing sample was made of PBMCs. This receptor was obtained from a young woman with multiple sclerosis. The chain combines TRBV15 with TRBJ1-1; D is uncertain. CDR3 nucleotides: TGTGCCACCAGCAGAGACCGTAATACAGCGAACACTGAAGCTTTCTTT. Amino acids: CATSRDRNTANTEAFF.